A single sample is the source of the 24 T cell receptor beta chains below, sequenced in a study of cytomegalovirus exposure and HLA in healthy donors. The repertoire was sequenced with immunoSEQ multiplex PCR; TCRdb's copy has only in-frame clones and lacks some. The sample has some 260,000 clones, roughly 84% seen once; the top ten hold around 11%. The specimen was PBMCs. These receptor sequences come from a man between 18 and 29 years old in good health and CMV-seropositive.

The V gene is TRBV30, the J gene TRBJ1-2, with 8 positions matching TRBD1. This CDR3 spans 14 amino acids. With 3 bases clipped from V and 6 bases from J, the junction kept 9 bases outside the gene matches. Germline-derived CDR1 and CDR2 are GTSNPN and SVGIG (reference sequence). The DNA of the CDR3 is TGTGCCTGGAGGACAGGGGCCTCCAGAAATGGCTACACCTTC. This codes for CAWRTGASRNGYTF.

The V gene is TRBV27, the J gene TRBJ2-7, with 9 bases aligning to TRBD2. The V and J ends lost 0 bases and 2 bases, in that order; junction bases with no gene match: 2. The CDR3 spans 15 residues. Germline CDR1 and CDR2: MNHEY and SMNVEV (reference sequence). The CDR3 here is CASSLSSGGTYEQYF. CDR3 nucleotide sequence: TGTGCCAGCAGTTTATCTAGCGGGGGTACCTACGAGCAGTACTTC.

The chain carries TRBV4-1 and TRBJ1-1, with TRBD1 matching 10 bases. The CDR3 is 15 amino acids. Germline V lookup: CDR1 MGHRA, CDR2 YSYEKL. The junction had 5 bases not matched to a gene; V was cut back by 3 bases and J by 4 bases. Here the CDR3 DNA reads TGCGCCAGCAGCCAGGGGGACAGGGGCGGCACTGAAGCTTTCTTT. Residues: CASSQGDRGGTEAFF.

In its sample, this clone was seen once. The rearrangement uses TRBV6-1 and TRBJ2-3; unclear D gene. The CDR3 is 13 residues long. Germline V lookup: CDR1 MNHNS, CDR2 SASEGT. The V end was cut by 1 base, the J end by 6 bases, with 8 bases between. The CDR3 DNA reads as TGTGCCAGCAGTGAAGGTGTCGGGGATACGCAGTATTTT. Protein sequence: CASSEGVGDTQYF.

The rearrangement joins TRBV2 to TRBJ2-7, with 8 bases matching TRBD1. Per germline, CDR1 SNHLY and CDR2 FYNNEI. Trimming removed 4 bases from V and 2 bases from J; junction bases left unmatched: 4. This CDR3 has 14 amino acids. The CDR3 reads CASSGTGGPYEQYF. The CDR3 nucleotides are TGTGCCAGCAGTGGAACAGGGGGGCCCTACGAGCAGTACTTC.

The chain joins TRBV18 to TRBJ2-2, with D perhaps matching TRBD2 (6 bases). CDR3 length equals 16 residues. Trimming pared 0 bases from V and 5 bases from J, leaving 13 bases between. The germline V gene encodes CDR1 KGHSH and CDR2 LQKENI. Written as DNA, the CDR3 is TGTGCCAGCTCACCACCGAGGGCGGGGAAGACCGGGGAGCTGTTTTTT. The encoded protein is CASSPPRAGKTGELFF.

The chain combines TRBV4-1 with TRBJ2-1, with D unresolved. V shed 1 base and J shed 5 bases, with 3 bases lying between them. Germline CDR1 and CDR2: MGHRA and YSYEKL. CDR3 length: 12 amino acids. CDR3 region: CASSQANNEQFF. As DNA, the CDR3 is TGCGCCAGCAGCCAAGCGAACAATGAGCAGTTCTTC.

V usage is TRBV5-1 and J usage is TRBJ1-2; D gene unclear. Per germline, CDR1 SGHRS and CDR2 YFSETQ. Trimming removed 0 bases from V and 7 bases from J, with 10 bases in between. This CDR3 is built from 13 residues. CDR3 sequence reads: CASSLEGTAGYTF. CDR3 in DNA: TGCGCCAGCAGCTTGGAGGGAACTGCTGGCTACACCTTC.

V usage is TRBV28 and J usage is TRBJ1-5; tentative D call: TRBD1 (5 bases). Trimming removed 5 bases from V and 3 bases from J, with 14 bases in between. Per the germline V gene, CDR1 is MDHEN and CDR2 is SYDVKM. The CDR3 consists of 15 residues. The CDR3 nucleotides read TGTGCCAGCAGTGGGACCGGGGGTTCCAATCAGCCCCAGCATTTT. Encoded protein: CASSGTGGSNQPQHF. Drawing the rest from reference TRBV28 and TRBJ1-5, the complete variable domain is DVKVTQSSRYLVKRTGEKVFLECVQDMDHENMFWYRQDPGLGLRLIYFSYDVKMKEKGDIPEGYSVSREKKERFSLILESASTNQTSMYLCASSGTGGSNQPQHFGDGTRLSIL.

This rearrangement joins TRBV4-1 to TRBJ1-5; no firm D call. V was cut by 5 bases and J by 0 bases, with 11 bases left in between. Germline CDR1 and CDR2: MGHRA and YSYEKL. CDR3 length: 15 residues. The chain's CDR3 is CASSSRASSNQPQHF. DNA for the CDR3: TGCGCCAGCAGCTCCAGAGCCTCTAGCAATCAGCCCCAGCATTTT.

The chain links TRBV27 to TRBJ2-7; D unresolved. Germline CDR1 MNHEY, CDR2 SMNVEV (reference sequence). Trimming removed 1 base from V and 3 bases from J, with 7 bases in between. This CDR3 region has 13 residues. The CDR3 nucleotides read TGTGCCAGCAGTTTATACACAAACTACGAGCAGTACTTC. Protein product: CASSLYTNYEQYF.

The chain is built from TRBV5-1 and TRBJ2-7; 7 bases fit TRBD1. The germline V gene encodes CDR1 SGHRS and CDR2 YFSETQ. Trimming took 4 bases from V and 0 from J; bases not matched to a gene: 10. The CDR3 sequence is 16 residues long. The CDR3: CASSRGRGQSSYEQYF. The CDR3 DNA follows: TGCGCCAGCAGCCGGGGAAGGGGACAGTCCTCCTACGAGCAGTACTTC. The whole variable domain, filled in from reference TRBV5-1 and TRBJ2-7, reads KAGVTQTPRYLIKTRGQQVTLSCSPISGHRSVSWYQQTPGQGLQFLFEYFSETQRNKGNFPGRFSGRQFSNSRSEMNVSTLELGDSALYLCASSRGRGQSSYEQYFGPGTRLTVT.

The chain links TRBV5-1 to TRBJ2-2; possible D gene TRBD1, 6 bases. This CDR3 contains 14 residues. Germline CDR1 reads SGHRS; CDR2 reads YFSETQ. V was shortened by 1 base and J by 4 bases, with 8 bases between the two germline ends. The CDR3 loop is CASSLTGFTGELFF. DNA for the CDR3: TGCGCCAGCAGCTTGACAGGGTTCACCGGGGAGCTGTTTTTT. Based on the CDR3 plus reference TRBV5-1 and TRBJ2-2, the full variable domain is KAGVTQTPRYLIKTRGQQVTLSCSPISGHRSVSWYQQTPGQGLQFLFEYFSETQRNKGNFPGRFSGRQFSNSRSEMNVSTLELGDSALYLCASSLTGFTGELFFGEGSRLTVL.

The chain has TRBV27 and TRBJ2-7, with a possible D match to TRBD2 (5 bases). The germline CDR1 and CDR2 sequences are MNHEY and SMNVEV (reference sequence). V lost 5 bases to trimming and J lost 3 bases, with 17 bases between them. The CDR3 extends over 15 amino acids. The CDR3 DNA follows: TGTGCCAGCAGTCCTGTCCCCGGTGGAGGCTACGAGCAGTACTTC. It translates to CASSPVPGGGYEQYF.

V and J are TRBV6-5 and TRBJ1-1; 7 bases fit TRBD1. The trim removed 6 bases at V and 6 bases at J, leaving 10 bases unmatched. CDR3 size: 14 residues. Germline CDR1 and CDR2: MNHEY and SVGAGI. CDR3 residues: CASRGDSSRPEAFF. CDR3 DNA: TGTGCCAGCAGGGGGGACAGTTCTAGGCCTGAAGCTTTCTTT.

V and J are TRBV9 and TRBJ2-3; D gene ambiguous. The CDR3 extends over 14 amino acids. The germline V gene has CDR1 SGDLS and CDR2 YYNGEE. Trimming pared 1 base from V and 4 bases from J, leaving 10 bases between. The CDR3: CASSVSPGPDTQYF. For the CDR3, the DNA is TGTGCCAGCAGCGTATCCCCGGGCCCAGATACGCAGTATTTT.

The V gene is TRBV28, the J gene TRBJ2-5; D not resolved. The CDR3 sequence is 14 residues long. Trimming pared 3 bases from V and 0 bases from J, leaving 8 bases between. Germline V gene data show CDR1 as MDHEN and CDR2 as SYDVKM. In DNA, the CDR3 is TGTGCCAGCAGTTTTCTGGGTTACCAAGAGACCCAGTACTTC. It codes for CASSFLGYQETQYF.

V and J are TRBV4-1 and TRBJ1-2; maybe TRBD1 (5 bases). Germline-derived CDR1 and CDR2 are MGHRA and YSYEKL. The CDR3 is 15 amino acids. V lost 0 bases, J lost 8 bases, and 16 bases lay in between. The CDR3 region has the DNA TGCGCCAGCAGCCAAGAAGTATCCCAGGGCGAAGGCTACACCTTC. This translates into CASSQEVSQGEGYTF.

V gene TRBV7-9 combines with J gene TRBJ2-5; 7 nucleotides match TRBD2. The CDR3 is 14 amino acids. V lost 8 bases and J lost 3; bases outside the gene matches: 9. CDR1 and CDR2 from the germline V gene are SEHNR and FQNEAQ (reference sequence). DNA for the CDR3: TGTGCCAGCCGGGAGGCGCTTGGGGAAGAGACCCAGTACTTC. It codes for CASREALGEETQYF.

This sequence joins TRBV11-3 and TRBJ2-5; tentatively, D is TRBD1 or TRBD2 (5 bases each). Germline CDR1 and CDR2: SGHNT and YENEEA. Trimming stripped 6 bases from V and 3 bases from J, with 17 bases between. The CDR3 runs to 15 residues. CDR3 DNA: TGTGCCAGCAGTTCTGGTGGGGACGGCGAAGAGACCCAGTACTTC. Protein sequence: CASSSGGDGEETQYF.

This rearrangement joins TRBV14 to TRBJ1-2; a possible D gene is TRBD1 (5 bases). The germline V and J ends were trimmed by 6 bases and 6 bases, with 20 bases remaining between them. The germline CDR1 and CDR2 sequences are SGHDN and FVKESK. The CDR3 has 15 residues. DNA for the CDR3: TGTGCCAGCAGTGCTTTGACAGCCGGCCTTGATGGCTACACCTTC. Translation: CASSALTAGLDGYTF.

J is TRBJ2-7 and V is TRBV2, with D perhaps TRBD1 (6 bases). The V end lost 4 bases, the J end lost 6 bases, and 19 bases lay between the germline ends. The V gene's germline CDR1 is SNHLY and CDR2 FYNNEI. This CDR3 region has 15 residues. In DNA, the CDR3 is TGTGCCAGCAGTGGGCAGGGCCTACAGGGTCTCGAGCAGTACTTC. Protein sequence: CASSGQGLQGLEQYF.

This chain connects TRBV11-2 to TRBJ1-1; no clear D. Germline V CDR1 and CDR2: SGHAT, FQNNGV. V lost 5 bases, J lost 1 base, and 8 bases lay in between. The CDR3 runs to 13 residues. The CDR3 protein is CASSEARNTEAFF. CDR3 coding DNA: TGTGCCAGCAGCGAAGCAAGGAACACTGAAGCTTTCTTT.

The CDR3 here is CASSLEGQGSYYTF. The DNA of the CDR3 is TGCGCCAGCAGTCTGGAGGGACAGGGTTCGTACTACACCTTC. The chain joins TRBV5-1 to TRBJ1-2, with TRBD1 matching over 9 bases. The CDR3 loop spans 14 amino acids. Trimming cost V 5 bases and J 10 bases; bases outside gene matches: 12. Germline V gene data show CDR1 as SGHRS and CDR2 as YFSETQ.